This TCR beta chain was identified during a study of Ad26.COV2.S vaccination and SARS-CoV-2 variants. The method was immunoSEQ multiplex PCR; TCRdb's version includes in-frame clones alone and lacks a portion of them. The sample yields 300,000 to 500,000 clones, 80% to 90% seen once. Regarding this clone: Its antigen remains unknown.

Germline CDR1 SGHKS, CDR2 YYEKEE (reference sequence). The CDR3 totals 15 residues. The V and J ends lost 4 bases and 3 bases, in that order; junction bases with no gene match: 9. Documented treatment: about 20 received Ad26.COV2.S at low or high dose, single or two shots; several received placebo; per-sample allocation not given. Samples came from day 63 after the first vaccine or placebo injection. Whole-study results and caveats: Participants given vaccine showed non-spike TCR breadth similar to that of placebo recipients.

This receptor was obtained from a person aged 18 to 59 who received the Ad26.COV2.S COVID-19 vaccine or a placebo. The V call is TRBV5-5, the J call TRBJ2-5; 7 bases are a match to TRBD2. Sequenced here: peripheral blood, sampled in a trial of Ad26.COV2.S vaccine versus placebo. The CDR3 DNA reads TGTGCCAGCAGCACACCCGGGACTACCAAAGAGACCCAGTACTTC. As protein: CASSTPGTTKETQYF.